This T cell receptor beta chain derives from a study of blood T cell repertoires in COVID-19. As for the study in general: Both acute and convalescent COVID-19 samples were obtained from the United States, Italy and Spain. T cells, B-cell-depleted T cells, or PBMCs provided the cDNA or gDNA that served as material.

In the original analysis: By means of reference gene primer amplification, nucleated cell counts were estimated. TCRdb's table, derived via immunoSEQ multiplex PCR, lists solely in-frame clones and lacks some. For V, J and clone size, that table is used; D and trimming come from the DNA. The sample has about 130,000 clones, roughly four fifths seen once. This CDR3 has 15 residues. The V and J ends lost 0 bases and 4 bases respectively, with 9 bases between them. Per germline, CDR1 LGHDT and CDR2 YNNKEL (reference sequence). V is TRBV3-1 (or the pseudogene TRBV3-2) and J is TRBJ1-4; D possibly corresponds to TRBD1 (5 bases). The clonotype originates from a human donor in a cohort sampled during active COVID-19. The specimen was peripheral blood. Here the CDR3 reads CASSQDPTDNEKLFF. The CDR3 DNA is TGTGCCAGCAGCCAAGATCCGACAGATAATGAAAAACTGTTTTTT.